This note documents a single T cell receptor (beta chain) sequence. Its antigen is currently unknown. The sample is drawn from a study of shared clonotypes between healthy human individuals. Regarding the study as a whole: Read depth was anticipated to influence clonotype sharing among donors. Despite large depth, rarefaction showed incomplete sorted-subset sequencing.

TCRdb's copy holds only in-frame clones and misses some; the assay was immunoSEQ multiplex PCR. The sample holds 550,000 to 700,000 clones, more than 70% seen once. There are 16 residues in the CDR3. Germline assignment: CDR1 KGHSH and CDR2 LQKENI. V lost 3 bases, J lost 1 base, and 15 bases lay in between. The clonotype originates from a woman aged 25 to 45 in good health. The sequenced sample consisted of memory CD4+ T cells sorted from blood. Sample subset: CD45RA-negative fraction. The J gene is TRBJ2-5, the V gene TRBV18; D is unclear. The CDR3 nucleotides are TGTGCCAGCTCACCCAACCTAGAGACGGCCCAAGAGACCCAGTACTTC. Translating it yields CASSPNLETAQETQYF.